The 32 T cell receptor beta chains in this list originate from one sample, sequenced in a study of cytotoxic CD8 clonotypes in ibrutinib-treated CLL. The method was immunoSEQ multiplex PCR; TCRdb's version includes in-frame clones alone and lacks a portion of them. The sample has around 310,000 clones; around four fifths are singletons. The sample here was PBMCs, taken before ibrutinib treatment. These receptors originate from a human donor with chronic lymphocytic leukemia.

This clone was observed a handful of times. The rearrangement joins TRBV28 to TRBJ1-5, with D perhaps matching TRBD1 (5 bases). The CDR3 runs 16 residues. Germline V CDR1 and CDR2: MDHEN, SYDVKM. V lost 6 bases and J lost 4, with 19 bases in between. The CDR3 is CASRTPGPPLNQPQHF. As DNA, the CDR3 is TGTGCCAGCAGAACACCAGGGCCTCCTCTGAATCAGCCCCAGCATTTT.

This clone was picked up one time. This chain connects TRBV19 to TRBJ2-3; TRBD2 might be the D (5 bases). The CDR3 runs 15 residues. In germline, CDR1 is LNHDA, CDR2 SQIVND (reference sequence). V lost 8 bases to trimming and J lost 5 bases, with 20 bases between them. CDR3 sequence (DNA): TGTGCCAGTGGACCGGGAAACACAAGGGTAGATACGCAGTATTTT. Protein: CASGPGNTRVDTQYF.

The V gene is TRBV27, the J gene TRBJ2-1; no clear D gene. The CDR3 has 13 amino acids. The germline CDR1 and CDR2 sequences are MNHEY and SMNVEV (reference sequence). Trimming shortened V by 0 bases and J by 6 bases, and 6 bases separated the two germline ends. CDR3 protein: CASSLSLRNEQFF. The CDR3 coding sequence is TGTGCCAGCAGTTTATCTCTCCGCAATGAGCAGTTCTTC.

The table lists this clone with a count of one. The rearrangement links TRBV6-6 to TRBJ2-4; D may be TRBD2 (6 bases). The V gene lost 7 bases and the J gene lost 4 bases, with 11 bases spanning the gap. This CDR3 region has 13 residues. From germline, CDR1 is MNHNY and CDR2 SVGAGI (reference sequence). The CDR3 DNA reads as TGTGCCAGCAACCCGGGACTTAAAAACATTCAGTACTTC. Amino acid sequence: CASNPGLKNIQYF.

The chain employs TRBV7-9 and TRBJ2-7; D unclear. Trimming stripped 5 bases from V and 1 base from J, with 18 bases between. In germline, CDR1 is SEHNR, CDR2 FQNEAQ (reference sequence). This CDR3 has 16 amino acids. This CDR3 is CASSRSDWGSSYEQYF. In DNA form, the CDR3 reads TGTGCCAGCAGCCGCTCTGACTGGGGATCTTCCTACGAGCAGTACTTC.

The chain is built from TRBV4-3 and TRBJ1-1, with D possibly matching TRBD1 (5 bases). This CDR3 region has 18 residues. The V and J ends lost 2 bases and 1 base respectively, with 20 bases between them. CDR1 LGHNA and CDR2 YSLEER come from the germline V gene. CDR3 DNA sequence: TGCGCCAGCAGCCAAAGCGGCGCCTGGATTGGGACGAACACTGAAGCTTTCTTT. It encodes CASSQSGAWIGTNTEAFF.

V gene TRBV13 combines with J gene TRBJ1-2, with 9 bases matching TRBD1. The junction had 15 bases not matched to a gene; V was cut back by 4 bases and J by 6 bases. Germline CDR1 reads PRHDT; CDR2 reads FYEKMQ (reference sequence). The length of the CDR3 is 17 residues. Here the CDR3 reads CASSSHLRDREKDGYTF. The CDR3 DNA sequence: TGTGCCAGCAGCTCACACCTCCGGGACAGGGAGAAGGATGGCTACACCTTC.

There are a few counts of this clone. This sequence joins TRBV19 and TRBJ1-2; D unresolved. This CDR3 contains 15 residues. V shed 1 base and J shed 7 bases, with 16 bases lying between them. Germline CDR1 and CDR2: LNHDA and SQIVND (reference sequence). The CDR3 is CASSIAASMVLGYTF. The CDR3 DNA sequence: TGTGCCAGTAGTATAGCGGCGTCTATGGTCCTTGGCTACACCTTC. Filled out from reference TRBV19 and TRBJ1-2, the complete variable domain reads DGGITQSPKYLFRKEGQNVTLSCEQNLNHDAMYWYRQDPGQGLRLIYYSQIVNDFQKGDIAEGYSVSREKKESFPLTVTSAQKNPTAFYLCASSIAASMVLGYTFGSGTRLTVV.

The rearrangement links TRBV7-2 to TRBJ2-7, with TRBD1 as a possible D gene (6 bases). CDR1 and CDR2 (germline): SGHTA, FQGNSA. The CDR3 runs to 17 residues. The ends were cut back, 2 bases at V and 1 base at J, with 18 bases in the middle. CDR3 coding DNA: TGTGCCAGCAGCTTATCGGGTTTAGGGACACCGTCCTACGAGCAGTACTTC. Translated: CASSLSGLGTPSYEQYF.

This clone has just one count. The rearrangement links TRBV5-1 to TRBJ2-7; perhaps D is TRBD1 or TRBD2 (5 bases each). Germline V gives CDR1 SGHRS, CDR2 YFSETQ. Trimming removed 3 bases from V and 6 bases from J, with 10 bases in between. CDR3 length equals 12 residues. This chain's CDR3 is CASSSTGLEQYF. The DNA for the CDR3 is TGCGCCAGCAGCTCAACAGGACTCGAGCAGTACTTC.

Written as DNA, the CDR3 is TGTGCCAGCAGCGCCGGGACAGTTCAAGGCGAGCAGTACTTC. Residues: CASSAGTVQGEQYF. The chain employs TRBV9 and TRBJ2-7; TRBD1 matches at 7 bases. With 3 bases clipped from V and 6 bases from J, the junction kept 9 bases outside the gene matches. Germline loops: CDR1 SGDLS, CDR2 YYNGEE. The CDR3 runs to 14 residues.

The chain couples TRBV2 to TRBJ2-3, with 13 bases lining up with TRBD2. The CDR3 covers 15 residues. V was pared by 6 bases and J by 6 bases, with 6 bases of the junction left unmatched. CDR1 and CDR2 from the germline V gene are SNHLY and FYNNEI. The CDR3 loop reads CASSGTSGIFDTQYF. CDR3 nucleotides: TGTGCCAGCAGCGGGACTAGCGGGATTTTTGATACGCAGTATTTT.

V and J are TRBV29-1 and TRBJ1-1; 7 nucleotides match TRBD1. The CDR3 extends over 14 amino acids. The J segment lost 1 base and the V segment lost 4 bases, leaving 6 bases of the junction unmatched. The V gene's germline CDR1 is SQVTM and CDR2 ANQGSEA. Here the CDR3 reads CSVGQGVGNTEAFF. Here the CDR3 DNA reads TGCAGCGTTGGACAGGGAGTGGGGAACACTGAAGCTTTCTTT.

In this sample, this clone turned up once. The chain has TRBV5-1 and TRBJ2-1; D gene ambiguous. V was pared by 0 bases and J by 6 bases, with 7 bases between. The CDR3 extends over 13 amino acids. Germline CDR1 reads SGHRS; CDR2 reads YFSETQ. Here the CDR3 reads CASSLAPPNEQFF. CDR3 sequence (DNA): TGCGCCAGCAGCTTGGCCCCGCCCAATGAGCAGTTCTTC.

V usage is TRBV7-2 and J usage is TRBJ1-2; the D is unclear. This CDR3 has 13 residues. Trimming stripped 5 bases from V and 0 bases from J, with 7 bases between. Germline CDR1 SGHTA, CDR2 FQGNSA. The CDR3 here is CASSNWANYGYTF. For the CDR3, the DNA is TGTGCCAGCAGCAACTGGGCTAACTATGGCTACACCTTC. Complete variable domain (other parts from reference TRBV7-2 and TRBJ1-2): GAGVSQSPSNKVTEKGKDVELRCDPISGHTALYWYRQSLGQGLEFLIYFQGNSAPDKSGLPSDRFSAERTGGSVSTLTIQRTQQEDSAVYLCASSNWANYGYTFGSGTRLTVV.

In its sample, this clone was seen once. The chain joins TRBV5-8 to TRBJ1-4; TRBD1 aligns across 7 bases. CDR1 and CDR2 (germline): SGHTS, YDEGEE. Trimming took 3 bases from V and 8 from J; bases not matched to a gene: 13. The CDR3 consists of 16 residues. CDR3 in DNA: TGTGCCAGCAGCTCCCGACAGGGCCTCCTCAGAGAAAAACTGTTTTTT. This codes for CASSSRQGLLREKLFF.

This clone was picked up one time. The V gene is TRBV7-9, the J gene TRBJ1-1, with D possibly matching TRBD1 (6 bases). The CDR3 length is 14 residues. Germline lookup yields CDR1 SEHNR and CDR2 FQNEAQ (reference sequence). V lost 4 bases and J 4 bases, leaving 13 bases between the germline ends. The CDR3 sequence: CASSSQGGLTEAFF. CDR3 nucleotide sequence: TGTGCCAGCAGCTCACAGGGTGGGCTCACTGAAGCTTTCTTT. The full variable domain, completed using reference TRBV7-9 and TRBJ1-1, is DTGVSQNPRHKITKRGQNVTFRCDPISEHNRLYWYRQTLGQGPEFLTYFQNEAQLEKSRLLSDRFSAERPKGSFSTLEIQRTEQGDSAMYLCASSSQGGLTEAFFGQGTRLTVV.

This rearrangement joins TRBV30 to TRBJ1-3; D is unresolved. Between the trimmed V and J ends, which lost 8 bases and 1 base, there was a span of 12 bases. Per the germline V gene, CDR1 is GTSNPN and CDR2 is SVGIG (reference sequence). The CDR3 spans 13 residues. The CDR3 reads CARETVSGNTIYF. In DNA form, the CDR3 reads TGTGCCCGAGAGACCGTTTCTGGAAACACCATATATTTT.

This sequence joins TRBV4-3 and TRBJ2-7; 8 bases align to TRBD1. The CDR3 has 14 residues. Trimming took 4 bases from V and 4 from J; bases not matched to a gene: 6. CDR1 is LGHNA, CDR2 YSLEER, per germline. CDR3 in amino acids: CASSPGTGSYEQYF. Here the CDR3 DNA reads TGCGCCAGCAGCCCCGGGACAGGTTCTTACGAGCAGTACTTC.

V and J are TRBV7-9 and TRBJ1-3; D remains ambiguous. The germline V and J ends were trimmed by 5 bases and 3 bases, with 2 bases remaining between them. The CDR3 has 11 amino acids. Germline values: CDR1 SEHNR, CDR2 FQNEAQ (reference sequence). The CDR3 sequence: CASSIGNTIYF. CDR3 sequence (DNA): TGTGCCAGCAGCATTGGAAACACCATATATTTT. Together with reference TRBV7-9 and TRBJ1-3, the CDR3 gives the full variable domain: DTGVSQNPRHKITKRGQNVTFRCDPISEHNRLYWYRQTLGQGPEFLTYFQNEAQLEKSRLLSDRFSAERPKGSFSTLEIQRTEQGDSAMYLCASSIGNTIYFGEGSWLTVV.

V is TRBV6-4 and J is TRBJ2-3; 10 bases line up with TRBD2. V dropped 4 bases and J dropped 4; count of bases not matched to a gene: 5. CDR1 is MRHNA, CDR2 SNTAGT, per germline. CDR3 length: 15 residues. The CDR3 DNA reads TGTGCCAGCAGTGCTAGCGGGAGTACAGCAGATACGCAGTATTTT. Translation gives CASSASGSTADTQYF.

This rearrangement joins TRBV2 to TRBJ1-2; TRBD1 is a possible D gene (6 bases). This CDR3 has 13 residues. Germline lookup yields CDR1 SNHLY and CDR2 FYNNEI. V was shortened by 7 bases and J by 1 base, with 10 bases between the two germline ends. The CDR3 coding sequence is TGTGCCAGCATACGGACAGATAACTATGGCTACACCTTC. Translated, it gives CASIRTDNYGYTF.

The rearrangement uses TRBV7-2 and TRBJ2-1, with 13 bases that match TRBD2. The CDR3 contains 15 residues. The germline V gene has CDR1 SGHTA and CDR2 FQGNSA. The V segment lost 7 bases and the J segment 6 bases; nucleotides outside the gene matches: 6. CDR3 in DNA: TGTGCCAGCACCCCGGGACTAGCGGGAAGCAATGAGCAGTTCTTC. Its translation: CASTPGLAGSNEQFF.

This chain joins TRBV19 and TRBJ2-7; D might be TRBD1 (5 bases). V lost 7 bases, J lost 5 bases, and 9 bases lay in between. The CDR3 consists of 11 residues. The germline V gene has CDR1 LNHDA and CDR2 SQIVND (reference sequence). The CDR3 DNA reads TGTGCCAGTATCCAGGGTAACGAGCAGTACTTC. This codes for CASIQGNEQYF.

The chain has TRBV9 and TRBJ2-3; 11 bases match TRBD2. The CDR3 is 16 amino acids. From germline, CDR1 is SGDLS and CDR2 YYNGEE. With 2 bases clipped from V and 3 bases from J, the junction kept 5 bases outside the gene matches. CDR3 sequence: CASSVASGGPTDTQYF. The CDR3 bases are TGTGCCAGCAGCGTCGCTAGCGGGGGGCCAACAGATACGCAGTATTTT.

Points on this clone: A clone one base away is much larger, so this may be a read error. This rearrangement joins TRBV11-3 to TRBJ2-3; TRBD1 matches 8 bases. Per the germline V gene, CDR1 is SGHNT and CDR2 is YENEEA. V gave up 6 bases and J gave up 2 bases; unmatched junction bases: 1. The CDR3 sequence is 13 residues long. CDR3 DNA sequence: TGTGCCAGCAGGGGACAGGACACAGATACGCAGTATTTT. It codes for CASRGQDTDTQYF.

The chain has TRBV5-1 and TRBJ2-7; TRBD1 matches at 8 bases. J lost 2 bases, V lost 3 bases, and 10 bases had no gene match. CDR3 size: 16 residues. CDR1 SGHRS and CDR2 YFSETQ come from the germline V gene. The DNA for the CDR3 is TGCGCCAGCAGCTCATCACCGGGACAGGTGACCTACGAGCAGTACTTC. This gives the protein CASSSSPGQVTYEQYF.

This clone turned up a few times. The J gene is TRBJ1-2, the V gene TRBV15; D is possibly TRBD1 (6 bases). The CDR3 spans 14 residues. Trimming stripped 0 bases from V and 5 bases from J, with 10 bases between. Germline V lookup: CDR1 LNHNV, CDR2 YYDKDF (reference sequence). The CDR3 spells CATSRDRTDYGYTF. The CDR3 nucleotides are TGTGCCACCAGCAGAGATCGGACAGATTATGGCTACACCTTC.

Remarks on this clone: Other DNA sequences in this specimen translate into the identical CDR3. V usage is TRBV28 and J usage is TRBJ2-7; D is unclear. With 4 bases removed from V and 2 bases from J, the gap between germline ends came to 9 bases. This CDR3 comprises 13 residues. The germline V gene encodes CDR1 MDHEN and CDR2 SYDVKM. The CDR3 region is CASSSPTTYEQYF. In DNA form, the CDR3 reads TGTGCCAGCAGTTCCCCGACCACCTACGAGCAGTACTTC. The full variable domain, with the rest looked up from reference TRBV28 and TRBJ2-7, is DVKVTQSSRYLVKRTGEKVFLECVQDMDHENMFWYRQDPGLGLRLIYFSYDVKMKEKGDIPEGYSVSREKKERFSLILESASTNQTSMYLCASSSPTTYEQYFGPGTRLTVT.

The J gene is TRBJ2-3, the V gene TRBV27; no definite D call. CDR1 and CDR2 from the germline V gene are MNHEY and SMNVEV (reference sequence). CDR3 size: 13 residues. V was shortened by 2 bases and J by 2 bases, with 5 bases between the two germline ends. CDR3 region: CASSLASTDTQYF. The CDR3 DNA follows: TGTGCCAGCAGTTTAGCCTCCACAGATACGCAGTATTTT.

This clone was seen once. The chain joins TRBV4-2 to TRBJ1-2; a weak D match, TRBD1 (6 bases). V shed 0 bases and J shed 5 bases, with 16 bases lying between them. From germline, CDR1 is LGHNA and CDR2 YNFKEQ. The CDR3 consists of 16 residues. The CDR3 sequence: CASSQDIGGGFYGYTF. CDR3 nucleotides: TGTGCCAGCAGCCAAGATATAGGGGGGGGTTTTTATGGCTACACCTTC.

V and J are TRBV15 and TRBJ2-1; no reliable D call. V dropped 5 bases and J dropped 0 bases, with 11 bases sitting between them. Germline V gives CDR1 LNHNV, CDR2 YYDKDF (reference sequence). The CDR3 is made up of 15 amino acids. CDR3 nucleotides: TGTGCCACCAGCGTGTCTGCGAGCTCCTACAATGAGCAGTTCTTC. This gives the protein CATSVSASSYNEQFF.